A selection of T cell receptor beta chains follows, all from one sample in a study of cytomegalovirus exposure and HLA in healthy donors. Assay used: immunoSEQ multiplex PCR; TCRdb lists only in-frame clones, some missing. The table records 100,000 to 150,000 clones, roughly three quarters of them present only once. The material sequenced was PBMCs. All receptors derive from a woman aged 40 to 50 in good health and CMV-seronegative. CDR3s include the opening cysteine and the closing phenylalanine or tryptophan. Fields, in order: clone size, V gene, D gene, J gene, CDR3 DNA, CDR3 protein. The D gene is left open where the match is weak. Size is omitted from some rows. Given values are once, few, many or a class for expanded clones.

size: once; V: TRBV25-1; D: TRBD1; J: TRBJ1-6; DNA: TGTGCCAGCAGTCCCCCGGACAGGCGGTCACCCCTCCACTTT; CDR3: CASSPPDRRSPLHF
size: -; V: TRBV7-8; D: -; J: TRBJ2-7; DNA: TGTGCCAGCAGCTTAGCAGACAGAGCCTACGAGCAGTACTTC; CDR3: CASSLADRAYEQYF
size: -; V: TRBV30; D: TRBD1; J: TRBJ1-1; DNA: TGTGCCACAGGGGCGATTGGAGCTTTCTTT; CDR3: CATGAIGAFF
size: -; V: TRBV27; D: TRBD1; J: TRBJ2-3; DNA: TGTGCCAGCAGTTTGGGGACAGGTGTCACAGATACGCAGTATTTT; CDR3: CASSLGTGVTDTQYF
size: few; V: TRBV28; D: TRBD1; J: TRBJ1-1; DNA: TGTGCCAGCAGTCCCACCTACAGGGGGCTTAACACTGAAGCTTTCTTT; CDR3: CASSPTYRGLNTEAFF
size: -; V: TRBV14; D: TRBD2; J: TRBJ2-1; DNA: TGTGCCAGCAGGGCGGGAGGTACGGCGAGTGAGCAGTTCTTC; CDR3: CASRAGGTASEQFF
size: -; V: TRBV14; D: -; J: TRBJ2-5; DNA: TGTGCCAGCAGTTCGCAAGAGACCCAGTACTTC; CDR3: CASSSQETQYF
size: -; V: TRBV7-3; D: -; J: TRBJ2-5; DNA: TGTGCCAGCAGCTTAACCGTGGGGGCCGGGTTTGAGACCCAGTACTTC; CDR3: CASSLTVGAGFETQYF
size: -; V: TRBV7-8; D: -; J: TRBJ1-1; DNA: TGTGCCAGCAGCACTTGGACAGTGTACGGCACTGAAGCTTTCTTT; CDR3: CASSTWTVYGTEAFF
size: -; V: TRBV5-4; D: TRBD2; J: TRBJ2-5; DNA: TGTGCCAGCAGCTTTCTTTTGGCTAGCGGGAGTCTAAGAGAGCAGTACTTC; CDR3: CASSFLLASGSLREQYF
size: -; V: TRBV5-1; D: -; J: TRBJ1-2; DNA: TGCGCCAGCAGCTTGGATTCGGCAGGGTATGGCTACACCTTC; CDR3: CASSLDSAGYGYTF
size: -; V: TRBV14; D: TRBD1; J: TRBJ1-1; DNA: TGTGCCAGCAGTGACGGACAGGACAGACTGAACACTGAAGCTTTCTTT; CDR3: CASSDGQDRLNTEAFF
size: -; V: TRBV2; D: -; J: TRBJ2-5; DNA: TGTGCCAGCGCCCCACTGACAGTCCAAGAGACCCAGTACTTC; CDR3: CASAPLTVQETQYF
size: -; V: TRBV18; D: TRBD2; J: TRBJ2-2; DNA: TGTGCCAGCTCAGTCGGGACTAGTAACACCGGGGAGCTGTTTTTT; CDR3: CASSVGTSNTGELFF
size: -; V: TRBV5-1; D: -; J: TRBJ2-7; DNA: TGCGCCAGCAGCTTGGCCGTACTCTCTTCCTACGAGCAGTACTTC; CDR3: CASSLAVLSSYEQYF
size: -; V: TRBV28; D: TRBD1; J: TRBJ1-2; DNA: TGTGCCAGCAGTTTGGGACAGGGGGTTGGGGGCTACACCTTC; CDR3: CASSLGQGVGGYTF
size: -; V: TRBV29-1; D: -; J: TRBJ1-2; DNA: TGCAGCGTTGAAAGGGGCACAAACCTTGGCTACACCTTC; CDR3: CSVERGTNLGYTF
size: once; V: TRBV10-1; D: -; J: TRBJ2-7; DNA: TGCGCCAGCAGTAAGGACAGCTACGAGCAGTACTTC; CDR3: CASSKDSYEQYF
size: -; V: TRBV4-1; D: TRBD1; J: TRBJ2-3; DNA: TGCGCCAGCAGCCATGTTACAGGGGGGCCATTCACAGATACGCAGTATTTT; CDR3: CASSHVTGGPFTDTQYF
size: -; V: TRBV18; D: -; J: TRBJ1-1; DNA: TGTGCCAGCTCCCCCTCCGAGGACACTGAAGCTTTCTTT; CDR3: CASSPSEDTEAFF